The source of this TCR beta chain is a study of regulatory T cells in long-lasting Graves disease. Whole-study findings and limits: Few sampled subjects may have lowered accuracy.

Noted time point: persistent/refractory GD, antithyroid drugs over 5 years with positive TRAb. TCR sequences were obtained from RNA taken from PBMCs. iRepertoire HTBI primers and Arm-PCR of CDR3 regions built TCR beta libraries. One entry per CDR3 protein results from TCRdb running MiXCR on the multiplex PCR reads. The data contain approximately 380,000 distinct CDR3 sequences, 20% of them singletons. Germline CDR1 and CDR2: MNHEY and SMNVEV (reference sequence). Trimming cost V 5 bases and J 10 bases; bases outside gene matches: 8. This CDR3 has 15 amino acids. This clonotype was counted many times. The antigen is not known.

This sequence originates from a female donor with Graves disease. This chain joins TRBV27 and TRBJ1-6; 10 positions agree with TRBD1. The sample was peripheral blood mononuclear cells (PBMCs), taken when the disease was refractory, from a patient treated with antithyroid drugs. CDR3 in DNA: TGTGCCAGCAGTCTAGCGACAGGGGGCGGCTCACCCCTCCACTTT. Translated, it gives CASSLATGGGSPLHF.